One and the same sample provided the 21 T cell receptor beta chains below, sequenced in a study of cytomegalovirus exposure and HLA in healthy donors. The method was immunoSEQ multiplex PCR; TCRdb's version includes in-frame clones alone and lacks a portion of them. The data contain just over 80,000 clones, 90% to 97% of them singletons. What was sequenced was PBMCs. The receptors here all came from a woman between 18 and 29 years old in good health and CMV-seronegative.

The rearrangement joins TRBV7-9 to TRBJ1-1; unclear D gene. Germline CDR1 is SEHNR and CDR2 is FQNEAQ (reference sequence). V was pared by 6 bases and J by 4 bases, with 12 bases between. This CDR3 comprises 13 residues. The CDR3 loop is CASSPNGVTEAFF. CDR3 nucleotides: TGTGCCAGCAGTCCCAATGGAGTCACTGAAGCTTTCTTT.

In its sample, this clone was seen once. The rearrangement uses TRBV5-6 and TRBJ2-1; 8 bases line up with TRBD1. CDR1 is SGHDT and CDR2 is YYEEEE in the germline V gene. The CDR3 runs to 16 residues. J gave up 4 bases and V 1 base, and 7 bases lay outside the gene matches. DNA of the CDR3: TGTGCCAGCAGCTTGCTCCAGGGGGCAACATACAATGAGCAGTTCTTC. Protein: CASSLLQGATYNEQFF.

This chain connects TRBV6-1 to TRBJ2-7; a possible D gene is TRBD1 (6 bases). Deletions cut 6 bases from V and 3 bases from J, with 15 bases between. This CDR3 contains 14 residues. CDR1 MNHNS and CDR2 SASEGT come from the germline V gene. This chain's CDR3 is CASRERGTFYEQYF. The DNA of the CDR3 is TGTGCCAGCAGGGAAAGGGGGACGTTCTACGAGCAGTACTTC.

The rearrangement uses TRBV19 and TRBJ2-1; TRBD2 aligns across 10 bases. The germline gives CDR1 LNHDA, CDR2 SQIVND (reference sequence). Trimming removed 1 base from V and 0 bases from J; junction bases left unmatched: 3. CDR3 length equals 17 residues. The CDR3 bases are TGTGCCAGTAGTATAGTGGCTAGCGGGAGCTCCTACAATGAGCAGTTCTTC. It yields the protein CASSIVASGSSYNEQFF.

The rearrangement joins TRBV25-1 to TRBJ2-7; 8 bases are a match to TRBD1. CDR1 MGHDK and CDR2 SYGVNS come from the germline V gene. The CDR3 runs 16 residues. With V trimmed by 4 bases and J by 0 bases, 8 bases remained unmatched. The CDR3 here is CASSGTGTGNSYEQYF. The CDR3 coding sequence is TGTGCCAGCAGTGGGACCGGGACAGGCAACTCCTACGAGCAGTACTTC.

The J gene is TRBJ2-4, the V gene TRBV7-2, with a possible D match to TRBD1 (6 bases). The CDR3 sequence is 18 residues long. The germline CDR1 and CDR2 sequences are SGHTA and FQGNSA. Trimming removed 5 bases from V and 3 bases from J, with 23 bases in between. DNA for the CDR3: TGTGCCAGCAGCCTACTGCCCCGGTCAGGGGCTGGCAAAAACATTCAGTACTTC. Translation: CASSLLPRSGAGKNIQYF. Full variable domain (missing parts from reference TRBV7-2 and TRBJ2-4): GAGVSQSPSNKVTEKGKDVELRCDPISGHTALYWYRQSLGQGLEFLIYFQGNSAPDKSGLPSDRFSAERTGGSVSTLTIQRTQQEDSAVYLCASSLLPRSGAGKNIQYFGAGTRLSVL.

This clone has a single count. The genes are TRBV25-1 and TRBJ2-1; tentatively, D is TRBD2 (5 bases). Germline values: CDR1 MGHDK, CDR2 SYGVNS. V was pared by 8 bases and J by 7 bases, with 9 bases between. The CDR3 covers 11 residues. CDR3 sequence (DNA): TGTGCCAGCGGAGGAGGTAATGAGCAGTTCTTC. Translated, it gives CASGGGNEQFF. The full variable domain, in which reference TRBV25-1 and TRBJ2-1 provide the parts outside the CDR3, is EADIYQTPRYLVIGTGKKITLECSQTMGHDKMYWYQQDPGMELHLIHYSYGVNSTEKGDLSSESTVSRIRTEHFPLTLESARPSHTSQYLCASGGGNEQFFGPGTRLTVL.

J is TRBJ2-1 and V is TRBV7-2; D is unclear. The CDR3 totals 13 residues. The V gene lost 1 base and the J gene lost 7 bases, with 8 bases spanning the gap. Germline V lookup: CDR1 SGHTA, CDR2 FQGNSA. CDR3 protein: CASSLELQNEQFF. Written as DNA, the CDR3 is TGTGCCAGCAGCTTAGAGTTACAGAATGAGCAGTTCTTC.

This clone was picked up one time. The gene calls are TRBV18 and TRBJ2-1; a possible D gene is TRBD1 (7 bases). The CDR3 consists of 15 residues. The V end lost 2 bases, the J end lost 4 bases, and 12 bases lay between the germline ends. The V gene's germline CDR1 is KGHSH and CDR2 LQKENI. CDR3 protein: CASSPLGGQYNEQFF. CDR3 nucleotides: TGTGCCAGCTCACCATTGGGGGGACAGTACAATGAGCAGTTCTTC.

The CDR3 reads CASSLASGQPQHF. CDR3 in DNA: TGCGCCAGCAGCTTGGCCTCGGGACAGCCCCAGCATTTT. This chain uses TRBV5-1 with TRBJ1-5; D call uncertain. V was clipped by 0 bases and J by 7 bases, with 8 bases between them. The germline CDR1 and CDR2 sequences are SGHRS and YFSETQ. The CDR3 length is 13 residues.

V usage is TRBV5-1 and J usage is TRBJ2-1; 8 nucleotides align to TRBD2. The CDR3 runs to 15 residues. The J segment lost 7 bases and the V segment lost 5 bases, leaving 11 bases of the junction unmatched. Germline V CDR1 and CDR2: SGHRS, YFSETQ. Here the CDR3 reads CASSLGLADVNEQFF. The DNA of the CDR3 is TGCGCCAGCAGTCTAGGACTAGCCGACGTGAATGAGCAGTTCTTC. The full variable domain, rest sourced from reference TRBV5-1 and TRBJ2-1, is KAGVTQTPRYLIKTRGQQVTLSCSPISGHRSVSWYQQTPGQGLQFLFEYFSETQRNKGNFPGRFSGRQFSNSRSEMNVSTLELGDSALYLCASSLGLADVNEQFFGPGTRLTVL.

The chain joins TRBV18 to TRBJ2-3; D perhaps matches TRBD2 (5 bases). V lost 4 bases, J lost 2 bases, and 13 bases lay in between. The length of the CDR3 is 15 residues. Germline V CDR1 and CDR2: KGHSH, LQKENI. The CDR3, as DNA: TGTGCCAGCTCACTAAACACGGGGTCCACAGATACGCAGTATTTT. Translation: CASSLNTGSTDTQYF.

V usage is TRBV9 and J usage is TRBJ2-1, with 10 bases identical to TRBD2. Trimming removed 0 bases from V and 4 bases from J; junction bases left unmatched: 1. Per germline, CDR1 SGDLS and CDR2 YYNGEE. This CDR3 spans 15 amino acids. CDR3 amino acids: CASSVGGLAYNEQFF. DNA for the CDR3: TGTGCCAGCAGCGTAGGGGGACTAGCGTACAATGAGCAGTTCTTC.

The chain carries TRBV29-1 and TRBJ1-2; weak D call: TRBD1 (6 bases). This CDR3 contains 12 residues. Germline V gives CDR1 SQVTM, CDR2 ANQGSEA. V was clipped by 6 bases and J by 2 bases, with 10 bases between them. CDR3 nucleotide sequence: TGCAGCGTAAATACAGGGAACTATGGCTACACCTTC. This codes for CSVNTGNYGYTF.

V and J are TRBV28 and TRBJ1-2, with 7 bases aligning to TRBD1. The CDR3 is 11 residues long. The V segment lost 5 bases and the J segment 6 bases; nucleotides outside the gene matches: 0. Germline V gene sequence: CDR1 MDHEN, CDR2 SYDVKM. CDR3 in amino acids: CASSQGDGYTF. The CDR3 DNA follows: TGTGCCAGCAGTCAGGGGGATGGCTACACCTTC.

The chain links TRBV6-5 to TRBJ2-2; 10 bases agree with TRBD1. Germline lookup yields CDR1 MNHEY and CDR2 SVGAGI. The CDR3 contains 16 residues. Germline trimming cut 1 base from V and 4 bases from J; bases unmatched to any gene: 3. CDR3 protein: CASSYFRDRGTGELFF. CDR3 sequence (DNA): TGTGCCAGCAGTTACTTCCGGGACAGGGGCACCGGGGAGCTGTTTTTT.

This chain uses TRBV18 with TRBJ1-3; 7 bases agree with TRBD1. The CDR3 sequence is 15 residues long. J gave up 1 base and V 0 bases, and 0 bases lay outside the gene matches. CDR1 and CDR2 (germline): KGHSH, LQKENI. The CDR3 reads CASSPPTGSGNTIYF. In DNA, the CDR3 is TGTGCCAGCTCACCACCGACAGGGTCTGGAAACACCATATATTTT.

The gene calls are TRBV11-2 and TRBJ2-5; 7 bases agree with TRBD1. V trimming: 5 bases; J trimming: 2 bases; junction bases outside the gene matches: 11. The CDR3 is 16 amino acids. In germline, CDR1 is SGHAT, CDR2 FQNNGV. The CDR3 region has the DNA TGTGCCAGCAGCACCCGCAGACAGGGAGATCAAGAGACCCAGTACTTC. This sequence encodes CASSTRRQGDQETQYF.

The V call is TRBV2, the J call TRBJ1-1; tentative D call: TRBD1 (6 bases). The CDR3 is 11 residues long. V lost 5 bases and J lost 7, with 8 bases in between. Per the germline V gene, CDR1 is SNHLY and CDR2 is FYNNEI. The CDR3 loop reads CASSRQVEAFF. CDR3 in DNA: TGTGCCAGCAGTCGACAGGTTGAAGCTTTCTTT.

The chain links TRBV5-1 to TRBJ2-3; D remains ambiguous. This CDR3 comprises 13 residues. Looked up from germline, CDR1 is SGHRS and CDR2 is YFSETQ. The V and J ends lost 6 bases and 0 bases respectively, with 8 bases between them. For the CDR3, the DNA is TGCGCCAGCACAAGCGAGAGCACAGATACGCAGTATTTT. This gives the protein CASTSESTDTQYF.

V and J are TRBV10-2 and TRBJ1-5, with D maybe TRBD1 (5 bases). Per the germline V gene, CDR1 is WSHSY and CDR2 is SAAADI. V was pared by 8 bases and J by 3 bases, with 8 bases between. The CDR3 runs 12 residues. DNA for the CDR3: TGCGCCAGCCGTGGGGCCAATCAGCCCCAGCATTTT. This sequence encodes CASRGANQPQHF.